This T cell receptor beta chain was captured by sequencing in a study of blood T cell repertoires in COVID-19. Study-level information: Italy, Spain and the United States were the sources of the convalescent and acute COVID-19 samples. PBMCs, B-cell-depleted T cells, or T cells provided the cDNA or gDNA that made up the material.

This CDR3 has 15 amino acids. Germline V gene sequence: CDR1 MGHRA, CDR2 YSYEKL. Trimming left V 4 bases short and J 0 bases short, with 12 bases between. Authors' processing steps: Amplification with reference gene primers provided the estimates of nucleated cell counts. TCRdb's table, derived via immunoSEQ multiplex PCR, lists solely in-frame clones and lacks some. V and J calls and clone size follow that table, whereas D and trimming were derived from the DNA. The sample includes about 34,000 clones, roughly three quarters of them seen just once. The chain couples TRBV4-1 to TRBJ1-1, with D possibly TRBD1 on 5 matching bases. Sequenced: peripheral blood. This receptor was taken from a human donor in a cohort sampled during active COVID-19. The CDR3 DNA is TGCGCCAGCAGCCTACAGGACGGGTTGAACACTGAAGCTTTCTTT. Its protein product is CASSLQDGLNTEAFF.